Given below is one T cell receptor (beta chain) in context. Per the authors' pipeline: Amplification of reference gene primers was used by the study to estimate nucleated cell counts. The data were produced by immunoSEQ multiplex PCR, yet TCRdb's version contains in-frame clones alone and is incomplete. The DNA gave D and trimming, while V, J and clone size come from that table. The repertoire has 200,000 to 300,000 clones, 80% to 90% of them found once; the top ten carry less than 3%. The source of the sample is a study of blood T cell repertoires in COVID-19. As for the study in general: There were acute and convalescent COVID-19 samples, and they came from the United States, Italy and Spain. The analysed material was cDNA or gDNA that came from T cells, B-cell-depleted T cells, or PBMCs.

This clonotype was sampled from a woman aged 45-65 years with acute or convalescent COVID-19. The sample consisted of peripheral blood.

Here the CDR3 reads CASSFRAGGTDTQYF. The DNA for the CDR3 is TGTGCCAGCAGCTTCAGGGCCGGTGGCACAGATACGCAGTATTTT. This sequence joins TRBV5-4 and TRBJ2-3; D is possibly TRBD1 (5 bases). Germline V gives CDR1 SGHNT, CDR2 YYREEE (reference sequence). The germline V and J ends were trimmed by 2 bases and 1 base, with 11 bases remaining between them. This CDR3 comprises 15 residues.